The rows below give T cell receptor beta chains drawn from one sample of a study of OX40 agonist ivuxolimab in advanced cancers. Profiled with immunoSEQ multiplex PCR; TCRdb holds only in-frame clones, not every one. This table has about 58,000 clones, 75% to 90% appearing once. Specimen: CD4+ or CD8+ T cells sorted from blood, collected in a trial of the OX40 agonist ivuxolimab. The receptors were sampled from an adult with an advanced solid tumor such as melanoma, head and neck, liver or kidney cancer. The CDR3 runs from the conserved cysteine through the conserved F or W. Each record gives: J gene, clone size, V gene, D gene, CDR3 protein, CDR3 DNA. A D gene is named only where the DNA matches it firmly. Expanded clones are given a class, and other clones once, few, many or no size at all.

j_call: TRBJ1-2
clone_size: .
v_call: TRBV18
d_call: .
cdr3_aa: CASSMGFLLF
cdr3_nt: TGTGCCAGCTCCATGGGCTTCCTACTCTTC

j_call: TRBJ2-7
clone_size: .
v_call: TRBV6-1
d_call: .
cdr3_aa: CASSLRGPSYEQYF
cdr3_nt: TGTGCCAGCAGTCTACGGGGTCCCTCCTACGAGCAGTACTTC

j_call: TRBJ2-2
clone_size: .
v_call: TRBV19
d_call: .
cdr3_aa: CASSITGILSTGELFF
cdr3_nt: TGTGCCAGTAGTATTACAGGGATCTTAAGTACCGGGGAGCTGTTTTTT

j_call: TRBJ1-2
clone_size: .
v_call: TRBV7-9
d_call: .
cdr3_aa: CASSLAQTRYTF
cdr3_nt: TGTGCCAGCAGCTTAGCACAGACCCGCTACACCTTC

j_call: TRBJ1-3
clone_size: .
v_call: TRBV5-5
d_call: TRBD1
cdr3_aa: CASSPQGAGSNTIYF
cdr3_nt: TGTGCCAGCAGCCCACAGGGGGCTGGTTCGAACACCATATATTTT

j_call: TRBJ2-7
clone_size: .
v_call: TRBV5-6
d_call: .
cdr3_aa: CASSLVSAYEQYF
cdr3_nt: TGTGCCAGCAGCTTGGTCAGCGCCTACGAGCAGTACTTC

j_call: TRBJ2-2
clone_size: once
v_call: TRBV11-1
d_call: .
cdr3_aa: CASSPRLTGELFF
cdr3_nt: TGTGCCAGCAGCCCCCGCCTAACCGGGGAGCTGTTTTTT

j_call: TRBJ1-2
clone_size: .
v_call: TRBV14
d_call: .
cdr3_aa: CASSQEGGPYGYTF
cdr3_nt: TGTGCCAGCAGCCAAGAGGGGGGGCCTTATGGCTACACCTTC

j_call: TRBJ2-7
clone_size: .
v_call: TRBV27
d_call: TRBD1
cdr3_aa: CASSLSDRGFNEQYF
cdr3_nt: TGTGCCAGCAGTTTATCGGACAGGGGGTTCAACGAGCAGTACTTC

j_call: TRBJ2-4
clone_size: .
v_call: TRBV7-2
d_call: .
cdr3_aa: CASSEGGTKNIQYF
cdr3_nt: TGTGCCAGCAGCGAAGGAGGGACCAAAAACATTCAGTACTTC

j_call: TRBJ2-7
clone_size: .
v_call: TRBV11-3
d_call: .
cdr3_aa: CASSRGGMSSYEQYF
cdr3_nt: TGTGCCAGCAGCCGGGGCGGGATGAGCTCCTACGAGCAGTACTTC

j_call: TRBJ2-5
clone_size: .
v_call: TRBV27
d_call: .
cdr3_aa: CASSSWGAETQYF
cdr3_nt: TGTGCCAGCAGTTCTTGGGGGGCCGAGACCCAGTACTTC

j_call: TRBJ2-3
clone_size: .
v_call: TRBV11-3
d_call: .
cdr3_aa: CASSLGISTDTQYF
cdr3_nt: TGTGCCAGCAGCTTAGGGATTAGCACAGATACGCAGTATTTT

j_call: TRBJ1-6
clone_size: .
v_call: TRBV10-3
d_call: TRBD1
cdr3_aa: CAISEVDRVDNSPLHF
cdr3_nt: TGTGCCATCAGTGAGGTAGACAGGGTTGATAATTCACCCCTCCACTTT

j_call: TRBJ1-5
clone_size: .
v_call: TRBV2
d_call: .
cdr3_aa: CASSEKGNQPQHF
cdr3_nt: TGTGCCAGCAGTGAAAAAGGGAATCAGCCCCAGCATTTT

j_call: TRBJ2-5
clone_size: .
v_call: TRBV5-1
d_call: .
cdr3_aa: CASSFSLTGYQETQYF
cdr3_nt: TGCGCCAGCAGCTTTTCCCTCACAGGGTACCAAGAGACCCAGTACTTC

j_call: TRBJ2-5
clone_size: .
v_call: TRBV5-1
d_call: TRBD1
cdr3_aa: CASSPGTGETQYF
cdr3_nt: TGCGCCAGCAGCCCCGGGACAGGGGAGACCCAGTACTTC

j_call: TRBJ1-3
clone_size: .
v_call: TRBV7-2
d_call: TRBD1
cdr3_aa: CASSLAQTGQAYGTIYF
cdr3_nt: TGTGCCAGCAGCTTAGCGCAGACGGGACAGGCGTACGGCACCATATATTTT

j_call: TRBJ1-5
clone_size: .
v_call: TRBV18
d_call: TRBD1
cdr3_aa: CASSPGTGNQPQHF
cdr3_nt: TGTGCCAGCTCACCGGGGACAGGGAATCAGCCCCAGCATTTT

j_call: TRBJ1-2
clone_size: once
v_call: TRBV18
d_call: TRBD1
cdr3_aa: CASSFGTGDNYGYTF
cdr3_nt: TGTGCCAGCTCCTTTGGGACAGGGGACAACTATGGCTACACCTTC

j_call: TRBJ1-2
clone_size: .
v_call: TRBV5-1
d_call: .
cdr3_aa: CASSLWQQSSYGYTF
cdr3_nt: TGCGCCAGCAGCTTGTGGCAGCAATCTAGCTATGGCTACACCTTC

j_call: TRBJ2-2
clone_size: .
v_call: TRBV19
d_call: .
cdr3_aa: CASSNRGTNTGELFF
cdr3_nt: TGTGCCAGTAGTAACCGGGGTACGAACACCGGGGAGCTGTTTTTT

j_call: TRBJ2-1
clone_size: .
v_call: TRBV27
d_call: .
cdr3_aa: CASRFSATTYNEQFF
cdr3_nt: TGTGCCAGCAGATTCAGTGCCACGACCTACAATGAGCAGTTCTTC

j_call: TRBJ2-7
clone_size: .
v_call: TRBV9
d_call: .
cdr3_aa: CASSPRVFGYEQYF
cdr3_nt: TGTGCCAGCAGCCCCAGGGTTTTTGGATACGAGCAGTACTTC

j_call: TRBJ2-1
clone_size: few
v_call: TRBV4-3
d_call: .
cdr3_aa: CASSQGGGNEQFF
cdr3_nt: TGCGCCAGCAGCCAAGGAGGGGGCAATGAGCAGTTCTTC

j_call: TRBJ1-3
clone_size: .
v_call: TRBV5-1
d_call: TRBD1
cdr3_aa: CASSRMDRGNTIYF
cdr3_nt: TGCGCCAGCAGCAGAATGGACAGGGGAAACACCATATATTTT

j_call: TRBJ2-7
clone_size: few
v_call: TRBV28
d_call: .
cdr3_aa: CASSSQGTYEQYF
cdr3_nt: TGTGCCAGCAGTTCACAGGGTACCTACGAGCAGTACTTC

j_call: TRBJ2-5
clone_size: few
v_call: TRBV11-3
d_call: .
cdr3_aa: CASSLAGRGDFQETQYF
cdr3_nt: TGTGCCAGCAGCTTAGCTGGCAGGGGGGACTTCCAAGAGACCCAGTACTTC

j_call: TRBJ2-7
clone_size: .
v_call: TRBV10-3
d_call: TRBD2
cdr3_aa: CAIRTSGGTYEQYF
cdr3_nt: TGTGCCATCAGGACTAGCGGGGGGACATACGAGCAGTACTTC

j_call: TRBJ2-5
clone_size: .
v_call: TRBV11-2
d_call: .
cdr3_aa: CASSAGTEETQYF
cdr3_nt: TGTGCCAGCAGCGCTGGGACGGAAGAGACCCAGTACTTC

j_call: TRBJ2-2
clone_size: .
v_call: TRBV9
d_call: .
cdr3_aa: CASSLVVQGTGELFF
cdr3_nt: TGTGCCAGCAGCCTAGTGGTACAGGGCACCGGGGAGCTGTTTTTT

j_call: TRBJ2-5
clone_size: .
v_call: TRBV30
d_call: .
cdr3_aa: CAWSVAGETQYF
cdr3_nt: TGTGCCTGGAGTGTAGCGGGAGAGACCCAGTACTTC

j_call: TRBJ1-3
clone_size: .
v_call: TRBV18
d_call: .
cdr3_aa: CASLQGSGGNTIYF
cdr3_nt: TGTGCCAGCTTACAGGGTTCAGGCGGAAACACCATATATTTT

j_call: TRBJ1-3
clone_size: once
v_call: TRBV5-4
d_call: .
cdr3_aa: CASSPLAGGPNSGNTIYF
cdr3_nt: TGTGCCAGCAGCCCGCTCGCCGGAGGGCCCAACTCTGGAAACACCATATATTTT

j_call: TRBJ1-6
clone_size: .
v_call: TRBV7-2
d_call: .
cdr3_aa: CASSTQVVNSPLHF
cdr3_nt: TGTGCCAGCAGCACACAGGTGGTGAACTCACCCCTCCACTTT

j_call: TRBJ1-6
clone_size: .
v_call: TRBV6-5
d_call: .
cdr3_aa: CASSYSHGIESPLHF
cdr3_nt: TGTGCCAGCAGTTACTCCCACGGAATTGAATCACCCCTCCACTTT

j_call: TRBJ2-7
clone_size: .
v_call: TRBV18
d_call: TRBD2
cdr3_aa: CASSPIRGGNYEQYF
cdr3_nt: TGTGCCAGCTCCCCTATCCGGGGGGGGAACTACGAGCAGTACTTC

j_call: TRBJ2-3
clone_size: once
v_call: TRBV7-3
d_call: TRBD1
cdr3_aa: CASSPGQGRGTDTQYF
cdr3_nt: TGTGCCAGCAGCCCCGGACAGGGCAGGGGCACAGATACGCAGTATTTT

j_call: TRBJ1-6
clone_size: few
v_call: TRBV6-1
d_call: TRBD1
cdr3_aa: CAGGTGTSSPLHF
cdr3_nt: TGTGCCGGCGGGACAGGGACTAGTTCACCCCTCCACTTT

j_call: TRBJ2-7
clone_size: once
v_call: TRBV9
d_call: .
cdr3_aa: CASSVEGYSYEQYF
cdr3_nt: TGTGCCAGCAGCGTAGAGGGATACTCCTACGAGCAGTACTTC

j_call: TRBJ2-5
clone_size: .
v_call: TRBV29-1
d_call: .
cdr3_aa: CSVERGTTVLRTQYF
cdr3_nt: TGCAGCGTTGAAAGAGGTACCACGGTCCTTAGGACCCAGTACTTC

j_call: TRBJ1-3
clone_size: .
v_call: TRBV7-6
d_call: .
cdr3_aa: CASSSQAVEGNTIYF
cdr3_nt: TGTGCCAGCAGCTCCCAGGCCGTGGAAGGAAACACCATATATTTT

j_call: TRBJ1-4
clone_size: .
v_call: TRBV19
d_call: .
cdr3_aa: CASSFLQGEEKLFF
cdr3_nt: TGTGCCAGTAGTTTCCTCCAAGGGGAAGAAAAACTGTTTTTT

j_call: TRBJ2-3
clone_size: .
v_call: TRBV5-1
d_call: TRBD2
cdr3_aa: CASSPGGIGTDTQYF
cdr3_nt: TGCGCCAGCAGCCCCGGGGGGATAGGAACAGATACGCAGTATTTT

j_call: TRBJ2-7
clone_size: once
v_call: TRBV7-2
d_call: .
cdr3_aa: CASSLDGGNYEQYF
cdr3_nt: TGTGCCAGCAGCTTGGACGGGGGTAACTACGAGCAGTACTTC

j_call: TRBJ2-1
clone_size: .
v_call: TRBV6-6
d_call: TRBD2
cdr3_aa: CASRITSGGAHEQFF
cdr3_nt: TGTGCCAGCAGAATCACTAGCGGGGGGGCTCATGAGCAGTTCTTC

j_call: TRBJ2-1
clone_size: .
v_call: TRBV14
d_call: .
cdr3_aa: CASSQRNEQFF
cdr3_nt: TGTGCCAGCAGCCAAAGGAATGAGCAGTTCTTC

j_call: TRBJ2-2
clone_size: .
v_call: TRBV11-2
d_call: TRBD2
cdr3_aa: CASSSRLAGEDANTGELFF
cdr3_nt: TGTGCCAGCAGCTCCCGCTTAGCGGGGGAGGACGCGAACACCGGGGAGCTGTTTTTT

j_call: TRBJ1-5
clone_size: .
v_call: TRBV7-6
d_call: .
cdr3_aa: CASSEGIQVNQPQHF
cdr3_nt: TGTGCCAGCAGCGAAGGGATCCAAGTCAATCAGCCCCAGCATTTT

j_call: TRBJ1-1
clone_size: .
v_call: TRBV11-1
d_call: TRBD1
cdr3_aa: CASSPREGQGITEAFF
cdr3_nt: TGTGCCAGCAGCCCCCGCGAGGGACAGGGAATAACTGAAGCTTTCTTT

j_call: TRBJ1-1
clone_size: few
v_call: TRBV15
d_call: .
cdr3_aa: CATSSGRGQAFF
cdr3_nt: TGTGCCACCAGTTCCGGGCGGGGCCAAGCTTTCTTT

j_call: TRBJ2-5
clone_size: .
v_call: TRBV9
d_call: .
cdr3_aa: CASSVSPYQETQYF
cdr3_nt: TGTGCCAGCAGCGTAAGCCCGTACCAAGAGACCCAGTACTTC

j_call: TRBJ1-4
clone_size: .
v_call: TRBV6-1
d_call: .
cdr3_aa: CASLPGSATNEKLFF
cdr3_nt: TGTGCCAGCTTACCAGGCTCCGCAACTAATGAAAAACTGTTTTTT

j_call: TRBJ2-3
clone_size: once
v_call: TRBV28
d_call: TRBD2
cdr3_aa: CASSLPLGGNTDTQYF
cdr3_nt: TGTGCCAGCAGTTTACCCCTGGGGGGGAACACAGATACGCAGTATTTT

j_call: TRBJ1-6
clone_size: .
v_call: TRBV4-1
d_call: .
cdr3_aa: CASSQKATPGSYNSPLHF
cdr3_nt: TGCGCCAGCAGCCAAAAGGCGACCCCTGGCTCCTATAATTCACCCCTCCACTTT

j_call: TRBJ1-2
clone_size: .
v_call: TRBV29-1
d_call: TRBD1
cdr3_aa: CSVEGQSDYGYTF
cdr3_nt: TGCAGCGTTGAGGGACAGTCCGACTATGGCTACACCTTC

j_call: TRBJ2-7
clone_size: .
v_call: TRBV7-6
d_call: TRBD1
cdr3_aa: CASSGQGAWEQYF
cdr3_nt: TGTGCCAGCAGCGGACAGGGGGCGTGGGAGCAGTACTTC

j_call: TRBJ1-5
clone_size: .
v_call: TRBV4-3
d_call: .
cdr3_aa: CASSQDSDRYQPQHF
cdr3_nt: TGCGCCAGCAGCCAAGACAGCGACAGGTATCAGCCCCAGCATTTT

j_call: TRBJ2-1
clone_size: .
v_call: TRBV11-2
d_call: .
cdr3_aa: CASSLGQSSYNEQFF
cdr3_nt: TGTGCCAGCAGCTTGGGGCAGAGCTCCTACAATGAGCAGTTCTTC